Detailed here is one T cell receptor (beta chain). Its cognate antigen has yet to be identified. Base-call qualities are not available, and no considerably larger clone is one nucleotide away. These data belong to a study of neoadjuvant nivolumab and ipilimumab in lung cancer (TCRdb year 2020). With respect to the entire study: Nivolumab was administered intravenously at 3 mg/kg on days 1, 15 and 29, and in the combination arm ipilimumab 1 mg/kg was added on day 1 only. The major pathologic response (MPR) rate in the intention-to-treat population in each study arm was designated as the primary trial endpoint. Of the approximately 44 patients with operable NSCLC treated in the trial, around 23 were randomized to nivolumab monotherapy and roughly 21 to nivolumab plus ipilimumab. TCR repertoires were compared between pretherapy (baseline) peripheral blood and tumors resected at surgery after neoadjuvant immune checkpoint blockade. Matched pretherapy and resected tumor pairs were analyzed for seven patients, of whom four received nivolumab and three received nivolumab plus ipilimumab.

The time point label corresponds to: at surgical resection after neoadjuvant nivolumab +/- ipilimumab. The samples were obtained from NEOSTAR, a phase 2 randomized trial that tested neoadjuvant nivolumab or nivolumab plus ipilimumab, followed by surgery, in operable NSCLC. The CDR3 spans 13 residues, from the cysteine through the phenylalanine. Only CDR3 DNA is held: 39 bases, read in frame from base 1. Reading the germline V gene gives CDR1 MNHNS and CDR2 SASEGT. The junction carries 12 bases between V and J, which are trimmed by 6 bases and 4 bases respectively. Receptors were amplified or captured by the immunoSEQ multiplex PCR assay. The original pipeline was this. Repertoires were summarized in terms of richness and clonality, and significantly expanded and contracted clones between pre- and post-therapy samples were identified. Held by TCRdb, this immuneACCESS table contains in-frame sequences only and omits some clones. Under half of the omission traces to an unresolved V gene where checked; the cause of the rest is unknown. Clonal size and the V and J genes are those of that table, whereas D and trimming came from the DNA. The sample table shows about 20,000 clones, and around 77% are seen once. About 8% of the sample comes from the top ten.

The paper as a whole reports these results and caveats: Tumor T-cell richness and clonality rose from pretherapy to surgery in three of three dual-therapy tumors but in only two of four nivolumab-treated tumors. TCR sequencing was performed in a small number of samples. TCR richness and clonality were greater in resected tumors than in tumor-adjacent uninvolved lung, and increases were seen in more dual-therapy-treated tumors. Richness in tumors resected after neoadjuvant therapy showed a positive correlation with pretherapy blood TCR richness (Spearman R ≈ 0.78). There was no significant correlation between TCR clonality and pathologic tumor regression, and just a single major-pathologic-response sample was available for the clonality-regression analysis.

Here the chain combines TRBV6-1 and TRBJ1-1; the D gene is possibly TRBD1, with 5 bases matching. This TCR came from an adult with non-small cell lung cancer. Specimen: tumor tissue, collected after neoadjuvant nivolumab, alone or with ipilimumab, at or shortly before surgery. Here is the DNA: TGTGCCAGCAGCCGGGACCCACCCACTGAAGCTTTCTTT. Its protein product is CASSRDPPTEAFF.